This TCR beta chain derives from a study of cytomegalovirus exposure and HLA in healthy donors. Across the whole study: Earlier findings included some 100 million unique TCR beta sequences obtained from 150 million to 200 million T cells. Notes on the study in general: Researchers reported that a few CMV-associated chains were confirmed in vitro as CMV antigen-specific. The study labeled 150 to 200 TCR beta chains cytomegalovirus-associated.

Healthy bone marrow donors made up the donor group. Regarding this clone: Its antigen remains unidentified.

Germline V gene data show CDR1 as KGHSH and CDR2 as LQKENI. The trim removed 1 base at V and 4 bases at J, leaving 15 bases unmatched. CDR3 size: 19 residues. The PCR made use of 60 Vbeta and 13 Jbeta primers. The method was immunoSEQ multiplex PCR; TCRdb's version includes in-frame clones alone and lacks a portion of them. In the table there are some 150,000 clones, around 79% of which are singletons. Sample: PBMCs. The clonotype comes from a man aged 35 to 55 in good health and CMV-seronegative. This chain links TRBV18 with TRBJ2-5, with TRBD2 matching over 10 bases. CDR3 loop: CASSPLVSGGANLGETQYF. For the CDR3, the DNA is TGTGCCAGCTCACCACTTGTCAGCGGGGGGGCAAATTTGGGAGAGACCCAGTACTTC.